The subject of this entry is one TCR beta chain. It lacks a known antigen. No base-level quality is on record; no much larger clone is a single base apart. TCRbeta CDR3 regions were amplified from genomic DNA by means of the immunoSEQ Assay, a bias-controlled multiplex PCR. In the original analysis: The number of nucleated cells in each sample was estimated by amplification of reference gene primers within the assay. To quantify the absolute abundance of each unique TCRbeta CDR3 rearrangement, sequence reads were collapsed and filtered. For each sample, productive Simpson clonality was calculated as the square root of Simpson's diversity index across productive rearrangements. Entries here come from immuneACCESS through TCRdb and include only in-frame sequences with V and J called. Some clones fail to appear in such tables; in the studies checked, an unresolved V gene covers under half of the shortfall, and the cause of the remainder is unknown. V and J calls and clone size are copied from that table; D and trimming were computed from the DNA. Within this sample are about 220,000 clones, with about 88% of them counted one time only. Around 2.6% of the sample is held by the ten biggest clonotypes.

This specimen belongs to a study of blood T cell repertoires in COVID-19 (dated by TCRdb to 2020 to 2021). About the full investigation: Samples from collaborators originated in the United States, Italy and Spain and spanned both the acute and convalescent phases of COVID-19. The prospective study material was composed of cDNA or gDNA derived from T cells, B-cell-depleted T cells, or PBMCs. Subjects who had been exposed to COVID-19, were actively infected with it, or had recovered from it provided the deeply sampled blood TCRbeta repertoires that made up the dataset. The repertoires were made available in a free public database intended to serve as a resource for research on the immune response to SARS-CoV-2. Samples came from the ongoing ImmuneRACE study (first 160 participants) plus 1,254 subjects from 6 global collaborators. Sample metadata almost always included a de-identified subject ID, COVID-19 status, age in years and sex. Where available, HLA class I and class II types were taken from metadata supplied by the sample provider and were not determined by assay-based typing. Findings and caveats that apply to the study as a whole: How much clinical and demographic metadata was included differed by source and by participant, and the metadata was provided uncurated.

CDR1 SGHRS and CDR2 YFSETQ are derived from the germline V gene. Germline trimming amounts to 4 bases on V and 4 bases on J, with 8 as the count of junction bases outside the gene matches. From the cysteine up to the phenylalanine, the CDR3 has a length of 15 residues. The retained sequence is limited to the CDR3, 45 bases, with the frame set at the first base. Participants in the prospective study were aged about 18 to 95 years, lived in approximately 26 United States geographic areas, and enrolled through a virtual design. To assign participants to cohorts, the prospective study relied on clinical history that participants themselves reported in a screening survey and a study questionnaire. For ImmuneRACE Cohort 3, a participant was defined as recovered based on two consecutive negative NP/OP PCR tests, clearance by a healthcare professional, or resolution of symptoms. In the prospective study, whole blood, serum and a nasopharyngeal or oropharyngeal swab were collected from each participant by mobile phlebotomists. Prospective study participants could optionally give additional blood draws and questionnaires over an approximately 2-month period. Before DNA extraction, prospective study blood samples were shipped either frozen or at room temperature.

The chain was built from TRBV5-1 and TRBJ2-1; the junction holds 7 bases that match TRBD2. The sample comprised PBMCs or T cells enriched from blood (not recorded which). This TCR came from a woman in her twenties or thirties who had recovered from COVID-19. The encoded CDR3 is CASSERLATYNEQFF. The sequenced DNA: TGCGCCAGCAGCGAGAGACTAGCTACATACAATGAGCAGTTCTTC.